The T cell receptor (beta chain) described here comes from a study of blood T cell repertoires in COVID-19. For the study at large: Samples representing acute and convalescent COVID-19 were sourced from the United States, Italy and Spain. From T cells, B-cell-depleted T cells, or PBMCs came the material, which was cDNA or gDNA.

Germline CDR1 is MDHEN and CDR2 is SYDVKM. This CDR3 spans 13 amino acids. The V gene lost 6 bases and the J gene lost 0 bases, with 8 bases spanning the gap. Original processing methods: Amplified reference gene primers provided the basis for estimating nucleated cell counts. Repertoires were generated with immunoSEQ multiplex PCR, while TCRdb's copy carries only in-frame clones and drops some. V and J calls and clone size follow that table, whereas D and trimming were derived from the DNA. Altogether some 200,000 clones are present, almost 80% being singletons, with the ten largest covering around 16%. Cohort assignment relied on participant-reported clinical history.

The clonotype originates from a woman between 50 and 59 years old who had recovered from COVID-19. This chain connects TRBV28 to TRBJ1-2, with D possibly matching TRBD1 (5 bases). The sample was PBMCs or T cells enriched from blood (not recorded which). The CDR3 DNA is TGTGCCAGCAGCTTGACAGCTAACTATGGCTACACCTTC. Its translation: CASSLTANYGYTF.